Following are 18 T cell receptor beta chains from one sample sequenced in a study of cytomegalovirus exposure and HLA in healthy donors. 60 Vbeta and 13 Jbeta primers were used in PCR. Generated by immunoSEQ multiplex PCR, the TCRdb table keeps only in-frame clones and is missing some. Counted here are under 150,000 clones, about 78% occurring once; the ten biggest clones make up 2.9%. The sequencing input was PBMCs. All receptors derive from a human donor in good health.

The rearrangement links TRBV5-6 to TRBJ2-7; 9 nucleotides match TRBD1. The ends lost 2 bases at V and 2 bases at J; junction bases unmatched: 8. The CDR3 is made up of 16 amino acids. Germline-derived CDR1 and CDR2 are SGHDT and YYEEEE. CDR3 nucleotides: TGTGCCAGCAGCTTTCTGGGACAGGGCGTTACCTACGAGCAGTACTTC. Protein: CASSFLGQGVTYEQYF.

The V gene is TRBV9, the J gene TRBJ2-7; the match to TRBD2 covers 9 bases. Per germline, CDR1 SGDLS and CDR2 YYNGEE. Trimming cost V 4 bases and J 3 bases; bases outside gene matches: 8. This CDR3 spans 15 amino acids. The CDR3 DNA reads as TGTGCCAGCAGCCCCCGGGGTAGCGGGGGCTACGAGCAGTACTTC. Translated: CASSPRGSGGYEQYF.

The chain has TRBV5-4 and TRBJ2-3; possible D gene TRBD1, 5 bases. Per the germline V gene, CDR1 is SGHNT and CDR2 is YYREEE (reference sequence). The V and J ends lost 5 bases and 4 bases respectively, with 20 bases between them. The CDR3 runs to 16 residues. CDR3 loop: CASSSGQPSRPDTQYF. The CDR3 nucleotides are TGTGCCAGCAGTTCCGGACAACCCTCGCGGCCAGATACGCAGTATTTT.

J is TRBJ2-7 and V is TRBV6-5, with 10 bases lining up with TRBD2. The V gene end was trimmed by 5 bases and the J gene end by 2 bases; junction bases not matched to a gene: 3. Germline V gene sequence: CDR1 MNHEY, CDR2 SVGAGI. CDR3 length equals 14 residues. CDR3 sequence: CASSELAGTYEQYF. The CDR3 DNA follows: TGTGCCAGCAGTGAACTAGCGGGGACCTACGAGCAGTACTTC.

The table lists this clone with a few counts. The V gene is TRBV10-3, the J gene TRBJ1-1; 8 bases align to TRBD1. Per the germline V gene, CDR1 is ENHRY and CDR2 is SYGVKD. The trim removed 2 bases at V and 4 bases at J, leaving 3 bases unmatched. The CDR3 totals 14 residues. The CDR3 DNA is TGTGCCATCAGTGAGGACAGGGGCGGCACTGAAGCTTTCTTT. Translated, it gives CAISEDRGGTEAFF.

This chain links TRBV7-3 with TRBJ2-7; tentatively, D is TRBD1 (6 bases). Trimming cost V 2 bases and J 6 bases, with 11 bases left between them. CDR1 and CDR2 from the germline V gene are SGHTA and FQGTGA. The CDR3 is made up of 13 amino acids. The DNA for the CDR3 is TGTGCCAGCAGCTTACTGACAGGAGGCGAGCAGTACTTC. Protein sequence: CASSLLTGGEQYF.

The chain uses TRBV27 and TRBJ2-7, with TRBD1 matching over 10 bases. The germline gives CDR1 MNHEY, CDR2 SMNVEV (reference sequence). This CDR3 region has 13 residues. The J segment lost 11 bases and the V segment lost 1 base, leaving 5 bases of the junction unmatched. The CDR3 nucleotides read TGTGCCAGCAGTTTATTTGGGACAGGGGTTAAGTACTTC. The encoded protein is CASSLFGTGVKYF.

The rearrangement joins TRBV4-1 to TRBJ2-1; 8 nucleotides match TRBD1. CDR1 and CDR2 (germline): MGHRA, YSYEKL. This CDR3 spans 13 amino acids. With V trimmed by 3 bases and J by 7 bases, 2 bases remained unmatched. The CDR3 DNA reads TGCGCCAGCAGCCACAGACAGGGGAATGAGCAGTTCTTC. Translated: CASSHRQGNEQFF.

V and J are TRBV18 and TRBJ2-7, with D possibly TRBD1 on 6 matching bases. The V gene lost 3 bases and the J gene lost 1 base, with 7 bases spanning the gap. CDR3 length equals 13 residues. Germline CDR1 reads KGHSH; CDR2 reads LQKENI. The CDR3, as DNA: TGTGCCAGCTCACCGACAGGTTCCTACGAGCAGTACTTC. Its protein is CASSPTGSYEQYF. The full variable domain, with the rest looked up from reference TRBV18 and TRBJ2-7, is NAGVMQNPRHLVRRRGQEARLRCSPMKGHSHVYWYRQLPEEGLKFMVYLQKENIIDESGMPKERFSAEFPKEGPSILRIQQVVRGDSAAYFCASSPTGSYEQYFGPGTRLTVT.

This clone has just a few counts. The chain combines TRBV18 with TRBJ2-3, with D tentatively TRBD1 (6 bases). Per germline, CDR1 KGHSH and CDR2 LQKENI. This CDR3 has 17 residues. V shed 8 bases and J shed 4 bases, with 25 bases lying between them. Written as DNA, the CDR3 is TGTGCCAGCCTACCCCTTAACAGGGTTGTACAGGCAGATACGCAGTATTTT. Residues: CASLPLNRVVQADTQYF.

The V gene is TRBV4-3, the J gene TRBJ2-5, with a tentative D call TRBD2 (6 bases). The germline gives CDR1 LGHNA, CDR2 YSLEER. The CDR3 is 13 residues long. The V gene lost 2 bases and the J gene lost 5 bases, with 9 bases spanning the gap. CDR3 nucleotide sequence: TGCGCCAGCAGCCAACGGGGGAGGGAGACCCAGTACTTC. As protein: CASSQRGRETQYF.

This clone was found a few times. The chain uses TRBV18 and TRBJ1-1; possibly TRBD1 for D (6 bases). This CDR3 spans 12 amino acids. V was trimmed by 3 bases and J by 6 bases, leaving 8 bases between them. Germline lookup yields CDR1 KGHSH and CDR2 LQKENI. CDR3 coding DNA: TGTGCCAGCTCACCTGGACAGCCTGAAGCTTTCTTT. This encodes CASSPGQPEAFF.

The rearrangement joins TRBV27 to TRBJ1-2; D uncertain. From germline, CDR1 is MNHEY and CDR2 SMNVEV (reference sequence). This CDR3 has 15 residues. Trimming cost V 7 bases and J 0 bases, with 15 bases left between them. The CDR3 DNA is TGTGCCAGCACCCCATTCGGAGACCCTAACTATGGCTACACCTTC. This gives the protein CASTPFGDPNYGYTF.

This clone is a singleton in its sample. The gene calls are TRBV19 and TRBJ1-2; 7 bases map to TRBD1. The CDR3 runs 14 residues. With V trimmed by 3 bases and J by 5 bases, 6 bases remained unmatched. Germline V gene sequence: CDR1 LNHDA, CDR2 SQIVND (reference sequence). The DNA of the CDR3 is TGTGCCAGTAGTATTGTCCAGGGGGGTTATGGCTACACCTTC. Its protein product is CASSIVQGGYGYTF.

The V and J genes are TRBV7-2 and TRBJ2-7, with TRBD2 matching over 11 bases. The CDR3 is made up of 14 amino acids. V lost 2 bases and J lost 6; bases outside the gene matches: 3. CDR1 and CDR2 from the germline V gene are SGHTA and FQGNSA. This chain's CDR3 is CASSLILAGGEQYF. The CDR3 nucleotides read TGTGCCAGCAGCTTAATCCTAGCGGGAGGCGAGCAGTACTTC.

The V gene is TRBV25-1, the J gene TRBJ2-7; no clear D. The CDR3 runs 11 residues. Trimming removed 4 bases from V and 3 bases from J, with 4 bases in between. Germline-derived CDR1 and CDR2 are MGHDK and SYGVNS. The CDR3 region is CASSGVYEQYF. The CDR3 DNA reads as TGTGCCAGCAGTGGAGTCTACGAGCAGTACTTC.

V usage is TRBV11-1 and J usage is TRBJ2-2; perhaps TRBD1 as D (5 bases). There are 16 residues in the CDR3. Germline CDR1 and CDR2: SGHAT and FQDESV (reference sequence). Trimming left V 8 bases short and J 1 base short, with 17 bases between. CDR3 amino acids: CASRHTRTRNTGELFF. As DNA, the CDR3 is TGTGCCAGCCGCCACACGAGGACACGGAACACCGGGGAGCTGTTTTTT.

The rearrangement links TRBV6-5 to TRBJ2-7; TRBD2 is a possible D gene (5 bases). The CDR3 sequence is 13 residues long. Trimming took off 0 bases at V and 4 bases at J, with 7 bases between the two ends. Germline CDR1 MNHEY, CDR2 SVGAGI. As DNA, the CDR3 is TGTGCCAGCAGTTACTCTACGGGGTACGAGCAGTACTTC. Translated: CASSYSTGYEQYF.